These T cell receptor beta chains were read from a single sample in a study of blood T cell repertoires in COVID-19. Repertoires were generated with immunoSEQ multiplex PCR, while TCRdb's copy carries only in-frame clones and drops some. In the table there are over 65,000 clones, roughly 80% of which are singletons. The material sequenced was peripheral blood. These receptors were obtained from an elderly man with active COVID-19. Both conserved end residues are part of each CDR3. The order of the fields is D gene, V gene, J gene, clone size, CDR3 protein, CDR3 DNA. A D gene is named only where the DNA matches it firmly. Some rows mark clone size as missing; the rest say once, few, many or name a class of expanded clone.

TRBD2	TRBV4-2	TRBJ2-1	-	CASSPSGLAHSYNEQFF	TGTGCCAGCAGCCCCTCGGGACTAGCGCACTCCTACAATGAGCAGTTCTTC
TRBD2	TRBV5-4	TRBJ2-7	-	CASSSGTSGGATAYEQYF	TGTGCCAGCAGCTCCGGGACTAGCGGGGGAGCCACGGCCTACGAGCAGTACTTC
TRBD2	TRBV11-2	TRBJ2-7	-	CASRGTRGGHSEQYF	TGTGCCAGCAGGGGAACGCGGGGGGGGCACTCCGAGCAGTACTTC
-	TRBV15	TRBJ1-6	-	CATSRDLPNNSPLHF	TGTGCCACCAGCAGAGACCTACCAAATAATTCACCCCTCCACTTT
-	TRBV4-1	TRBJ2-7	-	CASSQDLRKQYF	TGCGCCAGCAGCCAAGATTTGCGGAAGCAGTACTTC
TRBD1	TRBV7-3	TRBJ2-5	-	CASSFGTVETQYF	TGTGCCAGCAGCTTCGGGACAGTAGAGACCCAGTACTTC
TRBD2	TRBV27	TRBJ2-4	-	CASRTTSGSLIQYF	TGTGCCAGCAGGACCACTAGCGGGAGTCTCATTCAGTACTTC
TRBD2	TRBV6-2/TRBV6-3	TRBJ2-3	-	CASSYGASGGLTDTQYF	TGTGCCAGCAGTTACGGAGCTAGCGGGGGGTTAACAGATACGCAGTATTTT
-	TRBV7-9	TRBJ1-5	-	CASSLESQGPQHF	TGTGCCAGCAGCTTAGAGTCACAGGGGCCCCAGCATTTT
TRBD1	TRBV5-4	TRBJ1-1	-	CASSFQQGAPVTEAFF	TGTGCCAGCAGCTTTCAACAGGGGGCGCCGGTCACTGAAGCTTTCTTT
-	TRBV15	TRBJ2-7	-	CATSSPGNEQYF	TGTGCCACCTCCAGCCCCGGGAACGAGCAGTACTTC
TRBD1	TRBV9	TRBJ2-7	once	CASSGDRDEQYF	TGTGCCAGCAGTGGGGACAGGGACGAGCAGTACTTC
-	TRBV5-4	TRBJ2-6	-	CASSLGRGSGANVLTF	TGTGCCAGCAGCTTGGGAAGGGGATCTGGGGCCAACGTCCTGACTTTC
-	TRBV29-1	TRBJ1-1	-	CSATEQVAAEAFF	TGCAGCGCCACGGAACAGGTAGCGGCTGAAGCTTTCTTT
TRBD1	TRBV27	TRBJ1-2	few	CASSPRGFYGYTF	TGTGCCAGCAGTCCCAGGGGGTTCTATGGCTACACCTTC
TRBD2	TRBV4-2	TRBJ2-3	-	CASSLYTSGGRTDTQYF	TGTGCCAGCAGCCTCTATACTAGCGGGGGCCGCACAGATACGCAGTATTTT
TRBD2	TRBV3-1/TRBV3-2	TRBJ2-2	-	CASTRRALAGGPGTGELFF	TGTGCCAGCACCCGACGAGCCCTAGCGGGAGGGCCGGGCACCGGGGAGCTGTTTTTT
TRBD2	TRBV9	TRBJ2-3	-	CASSATSGGVTDTQYF	TGTGCCAGCAGCGCTACTAGCGGGGGGGTCACAGATACGCAGTATTTT
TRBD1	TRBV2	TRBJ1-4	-	CASSLNRQGARSNEKLFF	TGTGCCAGCAGTCTTAATCGACAGGGGGCGCGGTCTAATGAAAAACTGTTTTTT
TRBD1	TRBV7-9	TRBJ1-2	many	CASSLSLWGPTGHGYTF	TGTGCCAGCAGCTTATCTTTGTGGGGACCGACAGGGCATGGCTACACCTTC
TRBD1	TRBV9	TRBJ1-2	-	CASSVRGTGGNYGYTF	TGTGCCAGCAGCGTACGGGGGACAGGGGGCAACTATGGCTACACCTTC
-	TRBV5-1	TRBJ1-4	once	CASSLAPGNLEKLFF	TGCGCCAGCAGCTTGGCCCCAGGGAACCTTGAAAAACTGTTTTTT
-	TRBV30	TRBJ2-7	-	CAWSKTSRSYEQYF	TGTGCCTGGAGTAAAACTAGCAGGTCCTACGAGCAGTACTTC
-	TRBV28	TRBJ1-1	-	CASTPDGAGANTEAFF	TGTGCCAGCACTCCGGATGGGGCAGGGGCAAACACTGAAGCTTTCTTT
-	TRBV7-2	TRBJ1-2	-	CASSLVVGGPSYGYTF	TGTGCCAGCAGCTTAGTAGTTGGAGGGCCCTCCTATGGCTACACCTTC
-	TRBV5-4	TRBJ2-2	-	CASSFPDLGTTGELFF	TGTGCCAGCAGCTTCCCGGACCTGGGGACAACCGGGGAGCTGTTTTTT
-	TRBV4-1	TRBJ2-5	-	CASSQGTVAYQETQYF	TGCGCCAGCAGCCAAGGGACCGTAGCGTACCAAGAGACCCAGTACTTC
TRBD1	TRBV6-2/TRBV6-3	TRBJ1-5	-	CASSSRTGGLNQPQHF	TGTGCCAGCAGTTCCAGGACAGGGGGGCTCAATCAGCCCCAGCATTTT
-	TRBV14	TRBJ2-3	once	CASSQRGRADTQYF	TGTGCCAGCAGCCAAAGAGGCCGTGCAGATACGCAGTATTTT
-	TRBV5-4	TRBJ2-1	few	CASSFFNNEQFF	TGTGCCAGCAGCTTCTTTAACAATGAGCAGTTCTTC
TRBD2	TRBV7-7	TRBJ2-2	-	CASSLGPGGDTGELFF	TGTGCTAGCAGCTTAGGTCCGGGAGGGGACACCGGGGAGCTGTTTTTT
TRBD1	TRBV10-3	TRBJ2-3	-	CAISEYRGGTDTQYF	TGTGCCATCAGTGAATACAGGGGGGGCACAGATACGCAGTATTTT
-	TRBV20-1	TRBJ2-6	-	CSASFLLSGANVLTF	TGCAGTGCTAGTTTTCTGTTGTCTGGGGCCAACGTCCTGACTTTC
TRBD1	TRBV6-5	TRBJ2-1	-	CASRIGQGSYNEQFF	TGTGCCAGCAGGATCGGACAGGGGTCCTACAATGAGCAGTTCTTC
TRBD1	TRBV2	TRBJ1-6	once	CASSLWTGTDNSPLHF	TGTGCCAGCAGTTTATGGACCGGGACAGATAATTCACCCCTCCACTTT
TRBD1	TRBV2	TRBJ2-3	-	CASSERQGTDTQYF	TGTGCCAGCAGTGAACGACAGGGTACAGATACGCAGTATTTT
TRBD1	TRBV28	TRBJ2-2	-	CASISPGTGTGELFF	TGTGCCAGCATCAGTCCCGGGACAGGTACCGGGGAGCTGTTTTTT
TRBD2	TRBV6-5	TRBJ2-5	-	CASSKGLAGGETQYF	TGTGCCAGCAGCAAGGGACTAGCGGGGGGCGAGACCCAGTACTTC
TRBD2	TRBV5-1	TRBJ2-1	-	CASSLAGGAYNEQFF	TGCGCCAGCAGCTTGGCCGGGGGGGCCTACAATGAGCAGTTCTTC
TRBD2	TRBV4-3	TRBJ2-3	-	CASSQGTSGISTDTQYF	TGCGCCAGCAGCCAAGGGACTAGCGGGATTAGCACAGATACGCAGTATTTT
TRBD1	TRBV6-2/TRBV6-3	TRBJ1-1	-	CASSVARGRLSSEAFF	TGTGCCAGCAGTGTGGCCAGGGGGCGTCTTAGCTCTGAAGCTTTCTTT
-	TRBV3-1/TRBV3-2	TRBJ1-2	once	CASSQGTGSLYGYTF	TGTGCCAGCAGCCAAGGAACAGGTTCCCTATACGGCTACACCTTC
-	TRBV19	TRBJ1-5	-	CASSILRVNQPQHF	TGTGCCAGTAGTATTCTCAGGGTCAATCAGCCCCAGCATTTT
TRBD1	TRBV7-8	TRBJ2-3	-	CASSQQGGAADTQYF	TGTGCCAGCAGTCAACAAGGGGGCGCGGCAGATACGCAGTATTTT
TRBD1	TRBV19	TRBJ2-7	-	CASRDRFGYEQYF	TGTGCCAGTAGGGACAGGTTCGGTTACGAGCAGTACTTC
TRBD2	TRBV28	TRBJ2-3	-	CASSGRWGTSGRGGTDTQYF	TGTGCCAGCAGCGGACGGTGGGGGACTAGCGGGAGGGGCGGCACAGATACGCAGTATTTT
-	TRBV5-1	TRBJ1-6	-	CASSLGRGGNRYDSPLHF	TGCGCCAGCAGCTTGGGGCGGGGGGGGAATCGGTACGATTCACCCCTCCACTTT
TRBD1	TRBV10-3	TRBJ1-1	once	CAIKVTGTNTEAFF	TGTGCCATCAAGGTGACAGGGACGAACACTGAAGCTTTCTTT
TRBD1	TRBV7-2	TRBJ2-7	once	CASSLGSGTGGPYEQYF	TGTGCCAGCAGCTTAGGGTCTGGGACAGGGGGCCCCTACGAGCAGTACTTC
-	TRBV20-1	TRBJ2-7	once	CSASQLATPSYEQYF	TGCAGTGCTAGTCAGCTAGCTACCCCATCCTACGAGCAGTACTTC
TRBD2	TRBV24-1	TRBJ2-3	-	CATSDRAGGVLDTQYF	TGTGCCACCAGTGATAGAGCGGGAGGGGTTTTAGATACGCAGTATTTT
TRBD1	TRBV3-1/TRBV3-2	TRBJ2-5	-	CASSPGTGGFAETQYF	TGTGCCAGCAGCCCCGGGACAGGGGGCTTCGCGGAGACCCAGTACTTC
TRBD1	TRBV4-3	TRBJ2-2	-	CASSPDRGRAGELFF	TGCGCCAGCAGCCCGGACAGGGGGCGGGCCGGGGAGCTGTTTTTT
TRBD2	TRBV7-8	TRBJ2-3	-	CASSLGAGVIDTQYF	TGTGCCAGCAGCTTAGGAGCGGGAGTAATAGATACGCAGTATTTT